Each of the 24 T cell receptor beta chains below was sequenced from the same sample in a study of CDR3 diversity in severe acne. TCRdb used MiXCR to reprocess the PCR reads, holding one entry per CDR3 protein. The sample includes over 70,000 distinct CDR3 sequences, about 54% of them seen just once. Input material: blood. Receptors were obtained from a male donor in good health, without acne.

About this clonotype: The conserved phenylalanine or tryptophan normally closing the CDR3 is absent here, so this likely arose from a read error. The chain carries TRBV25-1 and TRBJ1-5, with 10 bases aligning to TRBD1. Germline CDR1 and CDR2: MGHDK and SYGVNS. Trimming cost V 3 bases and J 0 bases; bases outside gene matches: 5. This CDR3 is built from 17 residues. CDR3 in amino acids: CASSDHRDRGSNQPQHS. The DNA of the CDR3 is TGTGCCAGCAGTGATCACCGGGACAGGGGTAGCAATCAGCCCCAGCATTCT.

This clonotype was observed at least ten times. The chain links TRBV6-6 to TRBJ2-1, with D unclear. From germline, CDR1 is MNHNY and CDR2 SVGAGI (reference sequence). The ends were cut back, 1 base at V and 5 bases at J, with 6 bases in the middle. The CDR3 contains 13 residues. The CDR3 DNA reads TGTGCCAGCAGTTACTACGGGCACAATGAGCAGTTCTTC. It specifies CASSYYGHNEQFF.

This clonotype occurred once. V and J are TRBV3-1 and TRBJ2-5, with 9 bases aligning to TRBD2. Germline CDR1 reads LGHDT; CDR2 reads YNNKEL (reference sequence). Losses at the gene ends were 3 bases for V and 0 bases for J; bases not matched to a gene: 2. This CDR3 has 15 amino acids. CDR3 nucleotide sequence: TGTGCCAGCAGCCAGGTAGCGGGGGACCAAGAGACCCAGTACTTC. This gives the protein CASSQVAGDQETQYF.

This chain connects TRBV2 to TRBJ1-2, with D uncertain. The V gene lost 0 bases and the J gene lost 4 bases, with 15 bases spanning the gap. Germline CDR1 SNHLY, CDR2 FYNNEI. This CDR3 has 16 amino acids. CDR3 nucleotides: TGTGCCAGCAGTGAAGCGGGGAACAGCAAGAGCTATGGCTACACCTTC. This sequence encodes CASSEAGNSKSYGYTF.

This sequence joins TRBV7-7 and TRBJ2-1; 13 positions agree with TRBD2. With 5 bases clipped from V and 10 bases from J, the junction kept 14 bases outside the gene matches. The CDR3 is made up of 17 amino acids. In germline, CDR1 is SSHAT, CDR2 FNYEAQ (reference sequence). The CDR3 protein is CASSPTLEPGLAGEQFF. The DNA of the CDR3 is TGTGCCAGCAGCCCTACACTCGAACCGGGACTAGCGGGGGAGCAGTTCTTC.

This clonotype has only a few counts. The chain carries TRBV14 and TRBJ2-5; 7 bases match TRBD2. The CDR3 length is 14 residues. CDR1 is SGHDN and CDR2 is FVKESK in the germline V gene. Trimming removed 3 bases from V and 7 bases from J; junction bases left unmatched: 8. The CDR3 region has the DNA TGTGCCAGCAGCCACTCCTCATCGGGGGGGACCCAGTACTTC. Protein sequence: CASSHSSSGGTQYF. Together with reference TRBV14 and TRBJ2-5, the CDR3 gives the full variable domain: EAGVTQFPSHSVIEKGQTVTLRCDPISGHDNLYWYRRVMGKEIKFLLHFVKESKQDESGMPNNRFLAERTGGTYSTLKVQPAELEDSGVYFCASSHSSSGGTQYFGPGTRLLVL.

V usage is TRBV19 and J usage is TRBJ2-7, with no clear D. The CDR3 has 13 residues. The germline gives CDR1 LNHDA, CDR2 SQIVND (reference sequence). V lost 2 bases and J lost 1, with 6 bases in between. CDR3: CASSIIGSYEQYF. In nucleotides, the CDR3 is TGTGCCAGTAGTATAATCGGATCCTACGAGCAGTACTTC. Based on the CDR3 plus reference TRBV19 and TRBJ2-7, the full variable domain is DGGITQSPKYLFRKEGQNVTLSCEQNLNHDAMYWYRQDPGQGLRLIYYSQIVNDFQKGDIAEGYSVSREKKESFPLTVTSAQKNPTAFYLCASSIIGSYEQYFGPGTRLTVT.

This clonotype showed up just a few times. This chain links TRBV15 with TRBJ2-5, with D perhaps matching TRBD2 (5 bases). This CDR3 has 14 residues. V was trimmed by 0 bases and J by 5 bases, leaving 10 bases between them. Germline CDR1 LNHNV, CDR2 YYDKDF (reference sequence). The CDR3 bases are TGTGCCACCAGCAGAGACCCGGTAGCGGAGACCCAGTACTTC. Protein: CATSRDPVAETQYF. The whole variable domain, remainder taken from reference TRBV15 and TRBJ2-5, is DAMVIQNPRYQVTQFGKPVTLSCSQTLNHNVMYWYQQKSSQAPKLLFHYYDKDFNNEADTPDNFQSRRPNTSFCFLDIRSPGLGDTAMYLCATSRDPVAETQYFGPGTRLLVL.

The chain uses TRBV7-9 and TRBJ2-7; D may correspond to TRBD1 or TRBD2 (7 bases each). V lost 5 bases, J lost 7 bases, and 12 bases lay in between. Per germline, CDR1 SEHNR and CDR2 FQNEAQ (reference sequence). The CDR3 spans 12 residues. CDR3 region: CASSQGGREQYF. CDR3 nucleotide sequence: TGTGCCAGCAGCCAGGGGGGGCGGGAGCAGTACTTC.

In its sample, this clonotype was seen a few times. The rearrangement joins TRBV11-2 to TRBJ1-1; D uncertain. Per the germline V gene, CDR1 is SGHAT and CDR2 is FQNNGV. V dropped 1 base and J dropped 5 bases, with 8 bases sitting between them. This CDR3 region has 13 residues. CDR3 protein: CASSLGQATEAFF. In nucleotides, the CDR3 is TGTGCCAGCAGCTTAGGTCAGGCGACTGAAGCTTTCTTT.

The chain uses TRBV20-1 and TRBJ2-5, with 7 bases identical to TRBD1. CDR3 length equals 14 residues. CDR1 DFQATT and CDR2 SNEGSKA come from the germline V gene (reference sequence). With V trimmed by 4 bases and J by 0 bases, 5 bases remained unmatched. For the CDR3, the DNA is TGCAGTGCTACAGGGGGAGTGTACCAAGAGACCCAGTACTTC. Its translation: CSATGGVYQETQYF.

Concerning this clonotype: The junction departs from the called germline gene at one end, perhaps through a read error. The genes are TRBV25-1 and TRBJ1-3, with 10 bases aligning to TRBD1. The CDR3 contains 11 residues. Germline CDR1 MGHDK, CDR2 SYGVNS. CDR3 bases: TGTGCCAGCAGCCAGGGACAGGGGTGGGGATTT. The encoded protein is CASSQGQGWGF.

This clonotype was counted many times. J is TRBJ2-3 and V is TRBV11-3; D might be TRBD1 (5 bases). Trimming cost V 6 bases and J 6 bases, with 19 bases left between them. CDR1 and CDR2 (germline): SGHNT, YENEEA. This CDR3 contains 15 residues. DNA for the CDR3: TGTGCCAGCAGTCTAGATGGGGCCCCCCCGGATACGCAGTATTTT. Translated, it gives CASSLDGAPPDTQYF.

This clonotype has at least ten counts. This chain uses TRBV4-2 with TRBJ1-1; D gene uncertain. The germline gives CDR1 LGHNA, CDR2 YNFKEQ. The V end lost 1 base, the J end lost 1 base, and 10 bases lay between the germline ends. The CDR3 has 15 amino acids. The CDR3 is CASSQGDRGNTEAFF. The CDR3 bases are TGTGCCAGCAGCCAAGGGGATCGGGGGAACACTGAAGCTTTCTTT.

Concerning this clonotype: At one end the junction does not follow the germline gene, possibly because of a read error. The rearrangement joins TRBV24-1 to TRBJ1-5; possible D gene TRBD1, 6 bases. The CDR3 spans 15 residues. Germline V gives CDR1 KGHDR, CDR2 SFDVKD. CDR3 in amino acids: CATRPGTRANQPQRF. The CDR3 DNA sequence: TGTGCCACCAGACCCGGGACAAGGGCCAACCAGCCCCAGCGTTTT.

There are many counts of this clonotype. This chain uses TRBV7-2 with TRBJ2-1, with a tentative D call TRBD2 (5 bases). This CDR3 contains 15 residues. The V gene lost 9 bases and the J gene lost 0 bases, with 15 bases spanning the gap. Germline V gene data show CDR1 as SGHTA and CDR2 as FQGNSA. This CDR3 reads CASRRTLSSYNEQFF. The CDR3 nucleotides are TGTGCCAGTCGGAGGACCCTCAGCTCCTACAATGAGCAGTTCTTC.

Here the CDR3 reads CAISESSRGRVYNEQFF. CDR3 coding DNA: TGTGCCATCAGTGAGTCATCACGCGGGAGGGTTTACAATGAGCAGTTCTTC. This chain links TRBV10-3 with TRBJ2-1, with 9 bases that match TRBD2. CDR1 and CDR2 (germline): ENHRY, SYGVKD. V was pared by 0 bases and J by 4 bases, with 7 bases of the junction left unmatched. The CDR3 runs to 17 residues.

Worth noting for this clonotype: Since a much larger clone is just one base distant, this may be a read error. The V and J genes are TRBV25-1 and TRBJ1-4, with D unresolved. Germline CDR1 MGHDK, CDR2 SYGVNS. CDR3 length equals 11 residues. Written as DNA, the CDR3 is TGTGCCAGCAGGGAAAATGAAGAACTGTTTTTT. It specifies CASRENEELFF.

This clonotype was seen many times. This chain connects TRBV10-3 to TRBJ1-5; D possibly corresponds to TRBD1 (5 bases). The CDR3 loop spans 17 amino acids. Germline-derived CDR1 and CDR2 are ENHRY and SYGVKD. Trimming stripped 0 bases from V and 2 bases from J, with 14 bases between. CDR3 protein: CAISESLGVGGNQPQHF. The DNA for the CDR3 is TGTGCCATCAGTGAGTCGTTGGGGGTGGGCGGCAATCAGCCCCAGCATTTT.

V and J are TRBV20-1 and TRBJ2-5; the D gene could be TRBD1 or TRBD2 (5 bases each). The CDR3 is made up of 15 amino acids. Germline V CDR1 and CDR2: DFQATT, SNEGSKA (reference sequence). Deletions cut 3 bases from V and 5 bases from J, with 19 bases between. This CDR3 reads CSARRDLTTGETQYF. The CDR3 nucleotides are TGCAGTGCTAGGAGGGACCTCACCACCGGGGAGACCCAGTACTTC.

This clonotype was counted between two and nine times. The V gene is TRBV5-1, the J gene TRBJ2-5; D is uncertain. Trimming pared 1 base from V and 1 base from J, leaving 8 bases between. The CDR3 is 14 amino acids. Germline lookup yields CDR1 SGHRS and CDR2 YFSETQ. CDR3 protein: CASSLLSGQETQYF. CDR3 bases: TGCGCCAGCAGCTTGTTGTCAGGCCAAGAGACCCAGTACTTC.

The CDR3 is CASNRDRVSRNTEAFF. CDR3 nucleotide sequence: TGTGCCAGCAATCGGGACAGGGTCTCCCGGAACACTGAAGCTTTCTTT. The chain uses TRBV24-1 and TRBJ1-1, with 9 bases fitting TRBD1. The J segment lost 1 base and the V segment lost 11 bases, leaving 13 bases of the junction unmatched. Looked up from germline, CDR1 is KGHDR and CDR2 is SFDVKD. This CDR3 is built from 16 residues.

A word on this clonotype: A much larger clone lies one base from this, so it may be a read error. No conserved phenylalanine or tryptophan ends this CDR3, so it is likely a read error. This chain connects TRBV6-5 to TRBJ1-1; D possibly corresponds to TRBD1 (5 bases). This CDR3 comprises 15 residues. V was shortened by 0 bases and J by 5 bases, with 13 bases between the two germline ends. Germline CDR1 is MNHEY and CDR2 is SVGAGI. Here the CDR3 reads CASSYSNIGVTEAFL. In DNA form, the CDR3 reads TGTGCCAGCAGTTACTCGAACATAGGGGTTACTGAAGCTTTCCTT.

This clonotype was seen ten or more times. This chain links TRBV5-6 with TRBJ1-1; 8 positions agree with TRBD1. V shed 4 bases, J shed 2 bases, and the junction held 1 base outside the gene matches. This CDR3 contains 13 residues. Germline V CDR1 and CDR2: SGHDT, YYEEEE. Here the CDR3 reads CASSTGGNTEAFF. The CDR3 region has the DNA TGTGCCAGCAGCACAGGGGGTAACACTGAAGCTTTCTTT.